This T cell receptor (beta chain) stems from a study of T cell responses to AZD1222 COVID-19 vaccine. Trimming took 5 bases from V and 2 from J, leaving 14 bases between them. The CDR3 contains 15 residues. CDR1 and CDR2 (germline): MNHEY, SVGAGI. A word on this clone: Its antigen remains unknown.

Broader study findings: A reported finding is that nearly half of spike-specific TCRs target unmutated variant regions. Spike-specific TCR breadth rose after two AZD1222 doses, and depth rose as well. Regions 160-218 and 743-854 dominated among vaccine-associated CD4 TCRs spanning spike.

Method: immunoSEQ multiplex PCR; TCRdb's copy keeps in-frame clones and lacks some. Counted here are some 150,000 clones, approximately 90% occurring once; the ten biggest clones make up approximately 3.6%. This chain uses TRBV6-5 with TRBJ2-3; D is ambiguous. Sequencing was performed on peripheral blood, taken on day 0 of MenACWY control vaccination. This clonotype was sampled from an adult in good health. This chain's CDR3 is CASSPLGYYTDTQYF. In DNA form, the CDR3 reads TGTGCCAGCAGTCCCTTGGGGTACTACACAGATACGCAGTATTTT.